This T cell receptor beta chain was sequenced during a study of cytomegalovirus exposure and HLA in healthy donors. PCR was performed using 60 Vbeta and 13 Jbeta primers. Libraries were prepared by immunoSEQ multiplex PCR; TCRdb keeps only in-frame clonotypes and omits some of them. The data contain about 89,000 clones, roughly 80% of them singletons. Study-wide results and limits: Researchers had no immune exposure information except CMV serostatus available. A missense variant in DCLRE1C was later tied to TCR beta V- and J-gene trimming. Near-uniform donor sequencing depth was presumed by presence/absence analyses. The study listed 150 to 200 cytomegalovirus-associated TCR beta chains.

In the case of this clone: Its antigen remains unknown.

This CDR3 is 16 amino acids long. CDR1 is SGDLS, CDR2 YYNGEE, per germline. Trimming removed 2 bases from V and 7 bases from J, with 18 bases in between. Sequencing was done on a sample of PBMCs. The receptor was derived from a male donor in good health and CMV-seronegative. The chain carries TRBV9 and TRBJ2-2; the D gene is possibly TRBD2 (5 bases). In nucleotides, the CDR3 is TGTGCCAGCAGCGTCAGCCCACATCGAGGGAACGGGGAGCTGTTTTTT. Protein sequence: CASSVSPHRGNGELFF.